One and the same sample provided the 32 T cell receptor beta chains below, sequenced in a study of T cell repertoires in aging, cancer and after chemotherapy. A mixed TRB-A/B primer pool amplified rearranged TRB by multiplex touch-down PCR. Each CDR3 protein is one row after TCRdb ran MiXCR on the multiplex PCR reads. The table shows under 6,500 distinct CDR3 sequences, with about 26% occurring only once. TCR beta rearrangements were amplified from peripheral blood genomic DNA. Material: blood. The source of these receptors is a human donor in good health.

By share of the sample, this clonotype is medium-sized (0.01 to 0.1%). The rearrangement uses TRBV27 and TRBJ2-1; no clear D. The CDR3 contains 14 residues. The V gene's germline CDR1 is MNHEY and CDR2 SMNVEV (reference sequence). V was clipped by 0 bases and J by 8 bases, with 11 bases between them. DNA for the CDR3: TGTGCCAGCAGTTTATCGATTCGTCTCGATGAGCAGTTCTTC. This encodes CASSLSIRLDEQFF.

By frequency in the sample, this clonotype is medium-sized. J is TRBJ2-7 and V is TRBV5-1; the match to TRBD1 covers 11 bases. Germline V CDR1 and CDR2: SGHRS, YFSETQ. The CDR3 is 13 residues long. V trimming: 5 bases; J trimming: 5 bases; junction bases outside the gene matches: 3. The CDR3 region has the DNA TGCGCCAGCAGTTGGACAGGGGGCGACGAGCAGTACTTC. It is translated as CASSWTGGDEQYF.

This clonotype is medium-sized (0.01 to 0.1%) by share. As DNA, the CDR3 is TGTGCCAGTAAATTCGGGAGAGCGGATGGGTGGGAGCTGTTTTTT. Its protein product is CASKFGRADGWELFF. The chain recombines TRBV19 with TRBJ2-2; D might be TRBD2 (6 bases). CDR1 and CDR2 (germline): LNHDA, SQIVND (reference sequence). There are 15 residues in the CDR3. The V end lost 7 bases, the J end lost 9 bases, and 21 bases lay between the germline ends.

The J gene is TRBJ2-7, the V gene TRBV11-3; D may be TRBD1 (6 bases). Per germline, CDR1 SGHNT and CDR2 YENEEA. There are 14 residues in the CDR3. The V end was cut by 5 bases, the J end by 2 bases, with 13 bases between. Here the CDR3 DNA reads TGTGCCAGCAGCGGTCAGGGGCCCCCCTACGAGCAGTACTTC. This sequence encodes CASSGQGPPYEQYF.

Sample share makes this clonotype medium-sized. The CDR3 coding sequence is TGTGCCAGCAGAAGGGATTACACTGAAGCTTTCTTT. It encodes CASRRDYTEAFF. The rearrangement uses TRBV12-3 or TRBV12-4 and TRBJ1-1; D is unclear. The CDR3 has 12 amino acids. V was clipped by 6 bases and J by 3 bases, with 8 bases between them.

The CDR3 spells CASSLAGRDRAKGMNTEAFF. As DNA, the CDR3 is TGTGCCAGCAGCTTGGCCGGTCGGGACAGGGCTAAGGGCATGAACACTGAAGCTTTCTTT. This rearrangement joins TRBV5-6 to TRBJ1-1, with 9 bases aligning to TRBD1. The CDR3 covers 20 residues. Germline assignment: CDR1 SGHDT and CDR2 YYEEEE. After removal of 0 bases from V and 0 bases from J, the junction contained 15 bases not matched to a gene. The variable domain in full, with the rest retrieved from reference TRBV5-6 and TRBJ1-1, is DAGVTQSPTHLIKTRGQQVTLRCSPKSGHDTVSWYQQALGQGPQFIFQYYEEEERQRGNFPDRFSGHQFPNYSSELNVNALLLGDSALYLCASSLAGRDRAKGMNTEAFFGQGTRLTVV.

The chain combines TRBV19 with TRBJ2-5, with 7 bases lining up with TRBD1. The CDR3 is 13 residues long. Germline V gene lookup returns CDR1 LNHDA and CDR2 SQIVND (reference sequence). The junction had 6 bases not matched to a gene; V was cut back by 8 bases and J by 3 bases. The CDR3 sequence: CASGQERKETQYF. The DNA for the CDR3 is TGTGCCAGTGGACAGGAGAGGAAAGAGACCCAGTACTTC.

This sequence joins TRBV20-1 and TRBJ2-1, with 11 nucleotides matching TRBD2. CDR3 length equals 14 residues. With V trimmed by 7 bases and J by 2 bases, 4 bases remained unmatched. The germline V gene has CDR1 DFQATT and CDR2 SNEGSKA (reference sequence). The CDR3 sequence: CSGSSGGAYNEQFF. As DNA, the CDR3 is TGCAGTGGGAGTAGCGGGGGGGCCTACAATGAGCAGTTCTTC.

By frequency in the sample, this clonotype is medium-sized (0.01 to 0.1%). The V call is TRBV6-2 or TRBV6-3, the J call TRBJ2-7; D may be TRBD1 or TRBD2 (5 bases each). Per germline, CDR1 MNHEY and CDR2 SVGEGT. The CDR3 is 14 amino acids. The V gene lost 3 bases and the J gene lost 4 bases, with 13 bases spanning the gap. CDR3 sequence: CASSYLGVTYEQYF. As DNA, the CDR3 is TGTGCCAGCAGTTATTTGGGGGTGACGTACGAGCAGTACTTC.

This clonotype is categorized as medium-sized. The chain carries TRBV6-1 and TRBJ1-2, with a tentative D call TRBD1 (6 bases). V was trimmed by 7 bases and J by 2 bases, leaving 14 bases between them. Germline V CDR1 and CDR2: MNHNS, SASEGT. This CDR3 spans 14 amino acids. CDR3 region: CASIPSGQNYGYTF. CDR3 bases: TGTGCCAGCATACCTTCGGGACAAAACTATGGCTACACCTTC.

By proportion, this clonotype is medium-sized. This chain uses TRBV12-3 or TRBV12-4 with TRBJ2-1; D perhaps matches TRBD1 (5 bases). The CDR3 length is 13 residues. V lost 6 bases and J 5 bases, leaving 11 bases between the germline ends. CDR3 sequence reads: CASSKDTNNEQFF. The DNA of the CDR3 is TGTGCCAGCAGCAAGGACACCAACAATGAGCAGTTCTTC.

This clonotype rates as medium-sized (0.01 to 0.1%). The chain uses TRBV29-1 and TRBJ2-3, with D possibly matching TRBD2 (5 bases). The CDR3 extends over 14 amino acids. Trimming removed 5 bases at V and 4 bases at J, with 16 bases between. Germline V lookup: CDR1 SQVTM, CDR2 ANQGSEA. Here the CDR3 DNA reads TGCAGCGTTTCTTCGGGCACTAGAGCAGATACGCAGTATTTT. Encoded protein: CSVSSGTRADTQYF.

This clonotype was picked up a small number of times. CDR3 loop: CATSREGLFSYEQYV. In nucleotides, the CDR3 is TGTGCCACCAGCAGAGAGGGACTTTTCTCCTACGAGCAGTACGTC. The chain combines TRBV15 with TRBJ2-7; D may be TRBD2 (6 bases). CDR3 length: 15 amino acids. CDR1 and CDR2 from the germline V gene are LNHNV and YYDKDF (reference sequence). Trimming stripped 0 bases from V and 0 bases from J, with 9 bases between.

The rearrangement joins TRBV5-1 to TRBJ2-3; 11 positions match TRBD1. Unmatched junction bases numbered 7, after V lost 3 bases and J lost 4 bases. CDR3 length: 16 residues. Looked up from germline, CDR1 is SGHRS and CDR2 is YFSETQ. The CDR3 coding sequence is TGCGCCAGCAGCTGGACCGGGACAGGGGGGGCAGATACGCAGTATTTT. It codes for CASSWTGTGGADTQYF.

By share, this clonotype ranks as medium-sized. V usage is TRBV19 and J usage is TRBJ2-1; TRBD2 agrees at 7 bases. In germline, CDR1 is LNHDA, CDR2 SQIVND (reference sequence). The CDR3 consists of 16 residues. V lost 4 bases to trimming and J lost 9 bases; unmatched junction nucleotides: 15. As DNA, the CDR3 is TGTGCCAGTAGTAACCCGCTAAGGGCGGGAGAGGGTGAGCAGTTCTTC. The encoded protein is CASSNPLRAGEGEQFF.

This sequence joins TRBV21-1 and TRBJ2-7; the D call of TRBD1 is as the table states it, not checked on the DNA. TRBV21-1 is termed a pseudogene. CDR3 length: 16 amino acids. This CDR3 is CARPTNTDRESYEQYV. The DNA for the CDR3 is TGTGCCAGACCAACCAACACGGACAGGGAGTCCTACGAGCAGTACGTC.

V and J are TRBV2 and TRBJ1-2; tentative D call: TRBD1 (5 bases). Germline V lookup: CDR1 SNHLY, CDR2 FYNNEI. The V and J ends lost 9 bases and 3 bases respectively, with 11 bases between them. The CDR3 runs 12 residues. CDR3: CARKVGDYGYTF. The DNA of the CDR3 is TGTGCCAGGAAGGTGGGGGACTATGGCTACACCTTC.

The CDR3 DNA reads TGTGCCAGCAGCCTAGAACCAGGGCGGGAGACCCAGTACTTC. It yields the protein CASSLEPGRETQYF. The chain carries TRBV14 and TRBJ2-5, with D tentatively TRBD1 (5 bases). The CDR3 extends over 14 amino acids. The V end lost 4 bases, the J end lost 5 bases, and 14 bases lay between the germline ends. CDR1 and CDR2 (germline): SGHDN, FVKESK.

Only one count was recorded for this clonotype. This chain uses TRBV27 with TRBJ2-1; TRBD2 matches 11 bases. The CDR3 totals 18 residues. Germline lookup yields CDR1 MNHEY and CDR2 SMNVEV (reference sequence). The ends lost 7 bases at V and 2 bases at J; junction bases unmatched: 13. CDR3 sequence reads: CASTIRLAGGGPYNEQFF. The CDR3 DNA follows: TGTGCCAGCACCATTCGCCTAGCGGGAGGTGGCCCCTACAATGAGCAGTTCTTC.

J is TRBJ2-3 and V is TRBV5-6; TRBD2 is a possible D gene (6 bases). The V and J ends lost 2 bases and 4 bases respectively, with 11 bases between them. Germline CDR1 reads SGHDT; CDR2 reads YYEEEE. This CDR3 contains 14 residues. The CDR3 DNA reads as TGTGCCAGCAGCTTTGGCGGGAATGCAGATACGCAGTATTTT. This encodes CASSFGGNADTQYF.

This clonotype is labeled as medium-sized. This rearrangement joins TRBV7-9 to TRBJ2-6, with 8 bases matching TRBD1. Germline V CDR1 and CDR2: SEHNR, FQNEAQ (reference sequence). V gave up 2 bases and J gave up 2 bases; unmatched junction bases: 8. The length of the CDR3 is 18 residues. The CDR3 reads CASSLYTRTGTGANVLTF. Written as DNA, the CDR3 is TGTGCCAGCAGCTTATATACGCGGACAGGGACTGGGGCCAACGTCCTGACTTTC.

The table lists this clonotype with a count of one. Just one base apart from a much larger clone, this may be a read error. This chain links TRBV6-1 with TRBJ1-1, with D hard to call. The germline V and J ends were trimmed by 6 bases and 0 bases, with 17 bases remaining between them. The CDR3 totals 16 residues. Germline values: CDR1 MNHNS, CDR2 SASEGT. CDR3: CASSALIGYMNTEAFF. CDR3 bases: TGTGCCAGCAGCGCACTTATAGGGTACATGAACACTGAAGCTTTCTTT.

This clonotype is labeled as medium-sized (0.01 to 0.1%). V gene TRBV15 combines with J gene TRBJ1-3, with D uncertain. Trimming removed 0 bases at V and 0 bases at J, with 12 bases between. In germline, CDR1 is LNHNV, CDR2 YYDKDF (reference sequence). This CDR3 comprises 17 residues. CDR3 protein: CATSRDTGSLSGNTIYF. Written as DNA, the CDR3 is TGTGCCACCAGCAGAGATACGGGCAGTCTCTCTGGAAACACCATATATTTT.

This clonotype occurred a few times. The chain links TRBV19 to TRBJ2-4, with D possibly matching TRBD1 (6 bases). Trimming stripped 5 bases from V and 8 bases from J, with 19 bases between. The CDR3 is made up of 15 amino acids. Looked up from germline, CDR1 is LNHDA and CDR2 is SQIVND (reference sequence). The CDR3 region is CASSLTGTAKDIQYF. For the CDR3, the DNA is TGTGCCAGTAGTCTCACAGGGACCGCGAAGGACATTCAGTACTTC.

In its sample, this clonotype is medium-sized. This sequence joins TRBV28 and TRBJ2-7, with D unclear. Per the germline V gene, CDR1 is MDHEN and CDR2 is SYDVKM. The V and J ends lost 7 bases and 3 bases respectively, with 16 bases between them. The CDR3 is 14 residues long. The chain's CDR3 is CASNGNLHVYEQYF. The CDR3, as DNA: TGTGCCAGCAATGGGAATCTCCACGTCTACGAGCAGTACTTC.

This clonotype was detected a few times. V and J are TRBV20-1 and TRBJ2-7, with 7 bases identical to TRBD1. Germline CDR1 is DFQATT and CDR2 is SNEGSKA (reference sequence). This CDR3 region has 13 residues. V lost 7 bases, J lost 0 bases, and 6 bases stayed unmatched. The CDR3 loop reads CSDDRASSYEQYV. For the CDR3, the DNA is TGCAGTGATGACAGGGCGAGCTCCTACGAGCAGTACGTC.

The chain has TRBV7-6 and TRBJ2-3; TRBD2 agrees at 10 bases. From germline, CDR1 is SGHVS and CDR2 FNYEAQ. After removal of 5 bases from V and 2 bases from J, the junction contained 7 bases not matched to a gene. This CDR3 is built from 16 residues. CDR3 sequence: CASSPRTSGLTDTQYF. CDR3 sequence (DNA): TGTGCCAGCAGCCCTCGGACTAGCGGACTCACAGATACGCAGTATTTT.

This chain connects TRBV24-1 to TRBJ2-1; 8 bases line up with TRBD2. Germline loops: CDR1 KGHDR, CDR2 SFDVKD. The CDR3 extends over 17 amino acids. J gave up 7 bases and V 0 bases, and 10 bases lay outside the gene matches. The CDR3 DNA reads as TGTGCCACCAGTGATTTGTCCGGGACTAGTGGGCGGAATGAGCAGTTCTTC. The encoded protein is CATSDLSGTSGRNEQFF.

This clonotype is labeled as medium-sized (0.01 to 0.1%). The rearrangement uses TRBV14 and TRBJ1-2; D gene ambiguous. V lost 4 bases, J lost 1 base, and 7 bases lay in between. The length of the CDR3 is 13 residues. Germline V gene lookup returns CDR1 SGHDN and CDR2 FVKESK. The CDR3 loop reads CASSPTRNYGYTF. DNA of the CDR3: TGTGCCAGCAGCCCTACCCGTAACTATGGCTACACCTTC.

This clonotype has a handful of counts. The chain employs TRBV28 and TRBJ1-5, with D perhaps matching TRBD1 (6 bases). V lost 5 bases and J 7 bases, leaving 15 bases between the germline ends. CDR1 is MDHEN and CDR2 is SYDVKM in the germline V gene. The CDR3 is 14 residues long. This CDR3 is CASSETGNGQPQHF. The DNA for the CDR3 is TGTGCCAGCAGTGAAACAGGGAACGGCCAGCCCCAGCATTTT.

The CDR3 loop is CASSEGVWDRGSETQYF. CDR3 DNA: TGTGCCAGCAGTGAAGGGGTTTGGGACCGTGGATCTGAGACCCAGTACTTC. The chain recombines TRBV6-1 with TRBJ2-5, with D tentatively TRBD1 or TRBD2 (5 bases each). V was pared by 1 base and J by 5 bases, with 20 bases between. CDR1 is MNHNS and CDR2 is SASEGT in the germline V gene. The CDR3 has 17 residues.

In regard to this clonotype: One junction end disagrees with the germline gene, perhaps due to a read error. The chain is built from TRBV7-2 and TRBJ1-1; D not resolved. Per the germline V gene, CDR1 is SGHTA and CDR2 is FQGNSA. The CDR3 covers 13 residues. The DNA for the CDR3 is TGTGCCAGCAGCTTATCGGGCGGGTTAGAACCCGGCTTT. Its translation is CASSLSGGLEPGF.